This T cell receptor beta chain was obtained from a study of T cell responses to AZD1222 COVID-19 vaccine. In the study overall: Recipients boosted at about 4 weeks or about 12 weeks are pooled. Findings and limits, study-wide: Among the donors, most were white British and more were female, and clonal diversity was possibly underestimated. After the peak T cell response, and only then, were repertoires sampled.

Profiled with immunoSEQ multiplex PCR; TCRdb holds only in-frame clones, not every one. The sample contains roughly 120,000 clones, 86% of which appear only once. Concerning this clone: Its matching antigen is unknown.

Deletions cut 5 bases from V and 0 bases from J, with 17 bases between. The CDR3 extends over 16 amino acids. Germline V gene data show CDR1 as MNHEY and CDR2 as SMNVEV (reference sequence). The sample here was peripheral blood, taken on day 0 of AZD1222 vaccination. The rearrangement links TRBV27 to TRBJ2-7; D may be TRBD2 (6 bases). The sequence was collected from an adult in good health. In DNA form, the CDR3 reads TGTGCCAGCAGTCCCGGGAGCGGAAGAAGCTCCTACGAGCAGTACTTC. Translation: CASSPGSGRSSYEQYF.